This T cell receptor (beta chain) comes out of a study of immune characterization of retroperitoneal liposarcoma. The V end lost 5 bases, the J end lost 13 bases, and 20 bases lay between the germline ends. Germline CDR1 MRHNA, CDR2 SNTAGT. The CDR3 loop spans 13 amino acids. Worth noting for this clonotype: Being one base from a much bigger clone, this may be a read error.

TCRdb redid the calling of the PCR reads with MiXCR, one entry per CDR3 protein. The sample gives some 10,000 distinct CDR3 sequences, 20% to 30% of which show up once; about 20% is in the top ten. The sequenced material came from blood. The rearrangement uses TRBV6-4 and TRBJ1-2; D may be TRBD1 (5 bases). The sequence derives from a male donor with retroperitoneal liposarcoma. The CDR3 protein is CASSSLPGTATTF. In nucleotides, the CDR3 is TGTGCCAGCAGTTCCTTACCCGGGACGGCAACCACCTTC.